The 27 T cell receptor beta chains in this list originate from one sample, sequenced in a study of blood T cell repertoires in COVID-19. Sequencing was performed with immunoSEQ multiplex PCR; in TCRdb, only in-frame clones are kept and a portion is missing. The data contain tens of thousands of clones, about 80% of them singletons. The sequencing sample was made of peripheral blood. These receptors were taken from a woman aged 60-70 years with acute or convalescent COVID-19.

V and J are TRBV12-5 and TRBJ1-3, with D hard to call. V lost 8 bases and J lost 4, with 3 bases in between. Looked up from germline, CDR1 is LGHNT and CDR2 is FRNRAP. The CDR3 extends over 10 amino acids. In DNA form, the CDR3 reads TGTGCTAGTAGCGGAAACACCATATATTTT. As protein: CASSGNTIYF.

The J gene is TRBJ2-2, the V gene TRBV6-6, with 7 bases fitting TRBD1. V gave up 2 bases and J gave up 6 bases; unmatched junction bases: 6. Germline values: CDR1 MNHNY, CDR2 SVGAGI (reference sequence). The CDR3 loop spans 15 amino acids. The CDR3 nucleotides read TGTGCCAGCAGTTACGAGGGGGCGCGGGCCGGGGAGCTGTTTTTT. Translation gives CASSYEGARAGELFF.

V and J are TRBV30 and TRBJ1-2, with D perhaps TRBD1 (5 bases). The V end was cut by 2 bases, the J end by 6 bases, with 13 bases between. CDR3 length equals 13 residues. The germline V gene encodes CDR1 GTSNPN and CDR2 SVGIG (reference sequence). CDR3: CAWSRVGLDGYTF. The CDR3 bases are TGTGCCTGGAGTAGGGTGGGGCTCGATGGCTACACCTTC.

This clone was counted between two and nine times. The J gene is TRBJ1-1, the V gene TRBV6-5; tentative D call: TRBD1 (6 bases). Germline-derived CDR1 and CDR2 are MNHEY and SVGAGI. V gave up 6 bases and J gave up 5 bases, with 19 bases separating them. This CDR3 spans 15 amino acids. CDR3: CASSPLGGAWTEAFF. The CDR3 DNA is TGTGCCAGCAGCCCCTTGGGGGGGGCGTGGACTGAAGCTTTCTTT.

This clone was found once. The V and J genes are TRBV7-6 and TRBJ2-7; 8 bases match TRBD2. The germline V gene has CDR1 SGHVS and CDR2 FNYEAQ. This CDR3 comprises 14 residues. The ends lost 1 base at V and 4 bases at J; junction bases unmatched: 3. The CDR3 sequence: CASSLELAGYEQYF. The CDR3 DNA sequence: TGTGCCAGCAGCTTAGAGTTAGCGGGGTACGAGCAGTACTTC.

The V and J genes are TRBV5-1 and TRBJ2-7; the D is unclear. Germline lookup yields CDR1 SGHRS and CDR2 YFSETQ. CDR3 length: 14 residues. V lost 0 bases and J 1 base, leaving 8 bases between the germline ends. This CDR3 reads CASSLDTESYEQYF. CDR3 in DNA: TGCGCCAGCAGCTTGGATACAGAGTCCTACGAGCAGTACTTC.

The genes are TRBV2 and TRBJ1-4; maybe TRBD1 (5 bases). The CDR3 consists of 14 residues. The germline V gene has CDR1 SNHLY and CDR2 FYNNEI. Trimming cost V 7 bases and J 11 bases, with 20 bases left between them. The CDR3 DNA reads TGTGCCAGCACCTCTGAAGGGGAGGGTGAGAAACTGTTTTTT. Amino acids: CASTSEGEGEKLFF.

The rearrangement uses TRBV11-2 and TRBJ2-5; 12 nucleotides match TRBD2. The germline CDR1 and CDR2 sequences are SGHAT and FQNNGV. The V and J ends lost 6 bases and 0 bases, in that order; junction bases with no gene match: 11. The CDR3 runs 18 residues. Here the CDR3 reads CASRRLTSGGRDQETQYF. CDR3 DNA: TGTGCCAGCAGGCGCCTGACTAGCGGGGGAAGGGACCAAGAGACCCAGTACTTC.

The rearrangement links TRBV5-1 to TRBJ2-1; 10 bases line up with TRBD2. Germline CDR1 SGHRS, CDR2 YFSETQ. V was pared by 4 bases and J by 10 bases, with 11 bases of the junction left unmatched. The CDR3 covers 15 residues. CDR3 residues: CASSLSGGFMREQFF. The CDR3 DNA reads as TGCGCCAGCAGCCTTAGCGGGGGGTTCATGAGGGAGCAGTTCTTC.

The CDR3 bases are TGTGCCAGCAGTGAACGCGGACTAGCGGGGGTTGGGTTCCCTCGGGATACGCAGTATTTT. Protein: CASSERGLAGVGFPRDTQYF. The chain couples TRBV6-4 to TRBJ2-3; 13 bases map to TRBD2. Germline V gene data show CDR1 as MRHNA and CDR2 as SNTAGT. CDR3 length: 20 amino acids. Germline trimming cut 3 bases from V and 6 bases from J; bases unmatched to any gene: 18.

The rearrangement joins TRBV19 to TRBJ2-2; TRBD2 matches 8 bases. This CDR3 is built from 17 residues. Per the germline V gene, CDR1 is LNHDA and CDR2 is SQIVND (reference sequence). With V trimmed by 0 bases and J by 0 bases, 3 bases remained unmatched. CDR3 sequence (DNA): TGTGCCAGTAGTATAGAGACAGCGGGGGCGAACACCGGGGAGCTGTTTTTT. Protein: CASSIETAGANTGELFF. The complete variable domain, with remaining parts taken from reference TRBV19 and TRBJ2-2, reads DGGITQSPKYLFRKEGQNVTLSCEQNLNHDAMYWYRQDPGQGLRLIYYSQIVNDFQKGDIAEGYSVSREKKESFPLTVTSAQKNPTAFYLCASSIETAGANTGELFFGEGSRLTVL.

The J gene is TRBJ1-2, the V gene TRBV5-1; D is possibly TRBD1 (5 bases). V shed 0 bases and J shed 4 bases, with 19 bases lying between them. The germline V gene has CDR1 SGHRS and CDR2 YFSETQ. The CDR3 is 17 amino acids. The CDR3 sequence: CASSLEPVWGAGYGYTF. The CDR3 nucleotides read TGCGCCAGCAGCTTGGAACCGGTATGGGGCGCAGGCTATGGCTACACCTTC. Variable domain in full (rest from reference TRBV5-1 and TRBJ1-2): KAGVTQTPRYLIKTRGQQVTLSCSPISGHRSVSWYQQTPGQGLQFLFEYFSETQRNKGNFPGRFSGRQFSNSRSEMNVSTLELGDSALYLCASSLEPVWGAGYGYTFGSGTRLTVV.

The chain recombines TRBV6-4 with TRBJ1-2; D remains unclear. Trimming removed 4 bases from V and 11 bases from J, with 11 bases in between. This CDR3 has 11 amino acids. CDR1 is MRHNA and CDR2 is SNTAGT in the germline V gene. In DNA form, the CDR3 reads TGTGCCAGCAGTGGGGAAGGGAGATACACCTTC. This sequence encodes CASSGEGRYTF.

To note about this clone: A read error may account for a junction end that differs from germline. This rearrangement joins TRBV24-1 to TRBJ2-1; D might be TRBD1 (7 bases). The CDR3 is 13 residues long. Germline lookup yields CDR1 KGHDR and CDR2 SFDVKD. Here the CDR3 reads CTTSAGQYNEQFF. The CDR3 DNA sequence: TGTACCACCAGTGCGGGACAGTACAATGAGCAGTTCTTC.

The chain uses TRBV4-3 and TRBJ2-1; possible D gene TRBD2, 5 bases. The V end was cut by 2 bases, the J end by 8 bases, with 10 bases between. Looked up from germline, CDR1 is LGHNA and CDR2 is YSLEER. The CDR3 spans 13 residues. The chain's CDR3 is CASSQWAGDEQFF. As DNA, the CDR3 is TGCGCCAGCAGCCAATGGGCCGGGGATGAGCAGTTCTTC.

Comment on this clone: This specimen includes other DNA sequences encoding the same CDR3. V gene TRBV15 combines with J gene TRBJ1-6; 7 positions match TRBD1. This CDR3 has 16 residues. With 6 bases clipped from V and 9 bases from J, the junction kept 14 bases outside the gene matches. Germline values: CDR1 LNHNV, CDR2 YYDKDF (reference sequence). As DNA, the CDR3 is TGTGCCACCAGTTCCCCCGGGCAGGGGGTTCGTTCACCCCTCCACTTT. This encodes CATSSPGQGVRSPLHF.

The chain uses TRBV5-1 and TRBJ1-5; no clear D gene. Trimming removed 4 bases from V and 9 bases from J, with 5 bases in between. CDR3 length: 10 amino acids. Germline V gene data show CDR1 as SGHRS and CDR2 as YFSETQ. CDR3 in DNA: TGCGCCAGCAGCCCGGGGCCCCAGCATTTT. Its translation: CASSPGPQHF.

This chain uses TRBV27 with TRBJ2-4; 7 bases are shared with TRBD2. The CDR3 totals 19 residues. The V gene's germline CDR1 is MNHEY and CDR2 SMNVEV (reference sequence). The J segment lost 2 bases and the V segment lost 5 bases, leaving 18 bases of the junction unmatched. Here the CDR3 reads CASSPAQGTAGPTKNIQYF. The CDR3 nucleotides read TGTGCCAGCAGTCCGGCGCAGGGTACAGCGGGGCCGACCAAAAACATTCAGTACTTC.

J is TRBJ1-5 and V is TRBV30; D gene unclear. V gave up 1 base and J gave up 2 bases, with 6 bases separating them. This CDR3 region has 13 residues. Germline lookup yields CDR1 GTSNPN and CDR2 SVGIG (reference sequence). CDR3 region: CAWSAEGNQPQHF. Written as DNA, the CDR3 is TGTGCCTGGAGTGCGGAGGGCAATCAGCCCCAGCATTTT.

The gene calls are TRBV2 and TRBJ1-2, with TRBD1 matching 7 bases. Germline V lookup: CDR1 SNHLY, CDR2 FYNNEI. V shed 4 bases and J 2 bases; nucleotides not matched to a gene: 7. The CDR3 sequence is 15 residues long. This CDR3 reads CASSAVTGDNYGYTF. The CDR3 DNA is TGTGCCAGCAGTGCCGTAACAGGGGACAACTATGGCTACACCTTC.

This clone appeared a single time. The chain is built from TRBV2 and TRBJ1-2, with 11 bases identical to TRBD1. The germline V gene has CDR1 SNHLY and CDR2 FYNNEI. This CDR3 has 16 amino acids. Trimming took 7 bases from V and 1 from J; bases not matched to a gene: 8. The CDR3 DNA follows: TGTGCCAGCAACCCCCGGGACAGGGGGGGTAACTATGGCTACACCTTC. It yields the protein CASNPRDRGGNYGYTF.

This sequence joins TRBV14 and TRBJ2-7; possibly TRBD2 for D (6 bases). This CDR3 region has 14 residues. The V and J ends lost 4 bases and 4 bases respectively, with 14 bases between them. Germline CDR1 SGHDN, CDR2 FVKESK. The CDR3 region is CASSPPGTHYEQYF. Here the CDR3 DNA reads TGTGCCAGCAGCCCCCCAGGGACTCATTACGAGCAGTACTTC.

The chain carries TRBV2 and TRBJ2-2; TRBD2 matches 9 bases. Germline CDR1 and CDR2: SNHLY and FYNNEI. The CDR3 consists of 16 residues. Trimming took 3 bases from V and 3 from J; bases not matched to a gene: 5. The CDR3 spells CASSELASGDTGELFF. Written as DNA, the CDR3 is TGTGCCAGCAGTGAGTTGGCTAGCGGGGACACCGGGGAGCTGTTTTTT.

The chain has TRBV30 and TRBJ2-1, with a tentative D call TRBD2 (5 bases). CDR1 is GTSNPN, CDR2 SVGIG, per germline (reference sequence). V lost 0 bases and J 6 bases, leaving 6 bases between the germline ends. The length of the CDR3 is 12 residues. The CDR3: CAWSVLVNEQFF. CDR3 coding DNA: TGTGCCTGGAGTGTACTAGTCAATGAGCAGTTCTTC.

V gene TRBV30 combines with J gene TRBJ1-2; D is ambiguous. The CDR3 has 11 amino acids. V was pared by 2 bases and J by 8 bases, with 9 bases between. CDR1 GTSNPN and CDR2 SVGIG come from the germline V gene (reference sequence). The CDR3 protein is CAWSRREGYTF. The CDR3 bases are TGTGCCTGGAGTCGGCGGGAAGGCTACACCTTC.

The rearrangement uses TRBV7-8 and TRBJ2-3; 8 nucleotides match TRBD2. V trimming: 1 base; J trimming: 2 bases; junction bases outside the gene matches: 5. This CDR3 has 16 amino acids. Germline lookup yields CDR1 SGHVS and CDR2 FQNEAQ. The CDR3: CASSLVFSGNTDTQYF. Written as DNA, the CDR3 is TGTGCCAGCAGCTTAGTGTTTAGCGGGAACACAGATACGCAGTATTTT.

The V call is TRBV5-1, the J call TRBJ2-4; 7 positions match TRBD1. Germline V gives CDR1 SGHRS, CDR2 YFSETQ. V gave up 1 base and J gave up 3 bases; unmatched junction bases: 7. The CDR3 sequence is 16 residues long. For the CDR3, the DNA is TGCGCCAGCAGCTTGTTTGCCCGGGACAGCAAAAACATTCAGTACTTC. This gives the protein CASSLFARDSKNIQYF.